This is a list of T cell receptor beta chains from one sample in a study of cytomegalovirus exposure and HLA in healthy donors. The method was immunoSEQ multiplex PCR; TCRdb's version includes in-frame clones alone and lacks a portion of them. Among 250,000 to 350,000 clones listed, 75% to 90% were seen once. Material for sequencing was PBMCs. The receptors come from a man aged 35 to 55 in good health and CMV-seropositive. CDR3s include the opening cysteine and the closing phenylalanine or tryptophan. Each record gives: J gene, D gene, V gene, clone size, CDR3 DNA, CDR3 protein. A D gene is named only where the DNA matches it firmly. Clone size is not always given. Where it is, it says once, few, many or a class for expanded clones.

TRBJ2-1	TRBD2	TRBV7-6	NA	TGTGCCAGCAGCCCTAGGACTAGCGGGAGCTCCTACAATGAGCAGTTCTTC	CASSPRTSGSSYNEQFF
TRBJ2-5	TRBD1	TRBV27	once	TGTGCCAGCAGCTCATGGACAGGGTATCAAGAGACCCAGTACTTC	CASSSWTGYQETQYF
TRBJ1-5	NA	TRBV19	once	TGTGCCAGTAGTATAGGTGGGCAGGATCATCAGCCCCAGCATTTT	CASSIGGQDHQPQHF
TRBJ2-7	NA	TRBV6-5	NA	TGTGCCAGCAGTCCAGGGGCCAGATACGAGCAGTACTTC	CASSPGARYEQYF
TRBJ2-7	NA	TRBV4-3	NA	TGCGCCAGCAGCCAAGGGAGTGAGTCCTACGAGCAGTACTTC	CASSQGSESYEQYF
TRBJ2-7	TRBD2	TRBV7-2	NA	TGTGCCAGCAGCTTAGCGGGACTAGCGACTTACGAGCAGTACTTC	CASSLAGLATYEQYF
TRBJ2-7	TRBD1	TRBV29-1	NA	TGCAGCGTTGAAGGGCCCCGGGACAGGGGTTACGAGCAGTACTTC	CSVEGPRDRGYEQYF
TRBJ1-1	NA	TRBV6-1	once	TGTGCCAGCAAACCCAGACACCTACCGAACCTTGAAGCTTTCTTT	CASKPRHLPNLEAFF
TRBJ2-7	TRBD2	TRBV27	NA	TGTGCCAGCGGTTTACTAGCGGGAGTATCTCCTTCCGAGCAGTACTTC	CASGLLAGVSPSEQYF
TRBJ2-5	TRBD1	TRBV6-1	NA	TGTGCCAGCAGTGAAGCGAGGGGGCTCGGGGAGACCCAGTACTTC	CASSEARGLGETQYF
TRBJ1-1	NA	TRBV18	NA	TGTGCCAGCTCACCGGACTTGGACAGCACTGAAGCTTTCTTT	CASSPDLDSTEAFF
TRBJ2-3	TRBD1	TRBV5-4	few	TGTGCCAGCAGCTCCCAGACAGGGCCACCTAGCACAGATACGCAGTATTTT	CASSSQTGPPSTDTQYF
TRBJ2-1	TRBD2	TRBV5-4	NA	TGTGCCAGCAGCCCCGGCCTAGCGGGGTACAATGAGCAGTTCTTC	CASSPGLAGYNEQFF
TRBJ1-5	TRBD1	TRBV5-6	NA	TGTGCCAGCAGCTTTGGGACAGGGAACCAGCCCCAGCATTTT	CASSFGTGNQPQHF
TRBJ1-2	NA	TRBV11-2	NA	TGTGCCAGCAGCTTAGATCTTAACTATGGCTACACCTTC	CASSLDLNYGYTF
TRBJ2-7	TRBD1	TRBV27	NA	TGTGCCAGCAGTTCAGGACAGGGGGCAGACTACGAGCAGTACTTC	CASSSGQGADYEQYF
TRBJ1-4	TRBD1	TRBV27	NA	TGTGCCAGCAGTCCGGGACAGGGTGGGGAAAAACTGTTTTTT	CASSPGQGGEKLFF
TRBJ2-7	NA	TRBV28	once	TGTGCCAGCAGTTTAGCAGAATACGAGCAGTACTTC	CASSLAEYEQYF
TRBJ1-4	TRBD1	TRBV28	NA	TGTGCCAGCAAAGGCCTACCGGGACAGGGAACAACTAATGAAAAACTGTTTTTT	CASKGLPGQGTTNEKLFF
TRBJ2-7	NA	TRBV4-1	NA	TGCGCCAGCAGCCAAGCGGGGGCAGGGGGACACGAGCAGTACTTC	CASSQAGAGGHEQYF
TRBJ2-7	NA	TRBV27	NA	TGTGCCAGCAGTTTTACGGGGTCCCACGAGCAGTACTTC	CASSFTGSHEQYF
TRBJ2-7	NA	TRBV21-1	NA	TGTGCCAGCAGCAACCTTCACCCTCCGAGGGAGCAGTACTTC	CASSNLHPPREQYF
TRBJ2-7	TRBD2	TRBV4-1	NA	TGCGCCAGCAGCAATGGGGGGGACGAGCAGTACTTC	CASSNGGDEQYF
TRBJ2-7	TRBD2	TRBV6-5	few	TGTGCCAGCAGCCCGGGACTAGCGGGATACGAGCAGTACTTC	CASSPGLAGYEQYF
TRBJ2-3	TRBD2	TRBV5-6	NA	TGTGCCAGCAGCTTGGATGTTAGCGGGAGCGCAGATACGCAGTATTTT	CASSLDVSGSADTQYF
TRBJ2-6	NA	TRBV25-1	NA	TGTGCCAGCAGTGAACCCCCTGGGAGGTGGGGGGCCAACGTCCTGACTTTC	CASSEPPGRWGANVLTF
TRBJ2-3	TRBD1	TRBV6-6	NA	TGTGCCAGCAGTTGCCCGGGACAGATCACAGATACGCAGTATTTT	CASSCPGQITDTQYF
TRBJ2-3	TRBD2	TRBV5-4	NA	TGTGCCAGCAGCCATGGGACTAGGACAGATACGCAGTATTTT	CASSHGTRTDTQYF
TRBJ2-1	TRBD2	TRBV28	NA	TGTGCCAGCAGTTCCCCGGCGGGAGGGTACAATGAGCAGTTCTTC	CASSSPAGGYNEQFF
TRBJ2-7	NA	TRBV2	NA	TGTGCCAGCAGTGAAGCTGGGACTCCGAGCTCCTACGAGCAGTACTTC	CASSEAGTPSSYEQYF
TRBJ2-7	TRBD1	TRBV27	NA	TGTGCCAGCAGTCCCCAAGGGACAGGGGGGGGAGGGTACGAGCAGTACTTC	CASSPQGTGGGGYEQYF
TRBJ2-1	NA	TRBV13	NA	TGTGCCAGCAGCCCGTCCGGTGGGAAGCGGAACAATGAGCAGTTCTTC	CASSPSGGKRNNEQFF
TRBJ2-3	NA	TRBV19	once	TGTGCTACTGAAACCACAGATACGCAGTATTTT	CATETTDTQYF
TRBJ1-4	TRBD1	TRBV27	NA	TGTGCCAGCAGTACCGGACAGGGGGCGCCCTCGAGACTGTTTTTT	CASSTGQGAPSRLFF
TRBJ2-1	NA	TRBV15	once	TGTGCCACCAGCAGCCGGGACACGTCCTACAATGAGCAGTTCTTC	CATSSRDTSYNEQFF
TRBJ2-7	TRBD1	TRBV5-5	once	TGTGCCAGCAGCTTCGGGACAGGTAGCTCCTACGAGCAGTACTTC	CASSFGTGSSYEQYF
TRBJ2-1	NA	TRBV7-8	many	TGTGCCAGCAGCTTAGTCCGGACTCAGCTAGGAGAGCAGTTCTTC	CASSLVRTQLGEQFF
TRBJ2-1	NA	TRBV7-6	NA	TGTGCCAGCAGCTTAGAGAGCTCCTACAATGAGCAGTTCTTC	CASSLESSYNEQFF
TRBJ1-5	NA	TRBV7-9	few	TGTGCCAGCAGCCCCCCCGGGCAGCCCCAGCATTTT	CASSPPGQPQHF
TRBJ1-2	NA	TRBV30	NA	TGTGCCTGGGGCCGCTATGGCTACACCTTC	CAWGRYGYTF
TRBJ2-7	NA	TRBV27	NA	TGTGCCAGCAGTTTACGCCTAAGCCACGAGCAGTACTTC	CASSLRLSHEQYF
TRBJ2-7	TRBD1	TRBV6-1	NA	TGTGCCAGCAACCGGACAGGGGGTCCGTCCGAGCAGTACTTC	CASNRTGGPSEQYF
TRBJ2-7	TRBD2	TRBV29-1	NA	TGCAGCGCCCTGGTGCTAGCGGGAGCATTCTACGAGCAGTACTTC	CSALVLAGAFYEQYF
TRBJ1-1	TRBD1	TRBV4-1	NA	TGCGCCAGCAGCCCTCCGCCGGGACAGGGGCCTTTGAACACTGAAGCTTTCTTT	CASSPPPGQGPLNTEAFF
TRBJ2-3	TRBD2	TRBV6-5	once	TGTGCCAGCAAAAGCGGGAGGAACACAGATACGCAGTATTTT	CASKSGRNTDTQYF
TRBJ2-7	NA	TRBV20-1	NA	TGCAGTGCTAGCGAGCGAGGGGAGCAGTACTTC	CSASERGEQYF
TRBJ2-7	NA	TRBV19	NA	TGTGCCAGTAGTATCAAGCAGGGTGGTTACGAGCAGTACTTC	CASSIKQGGYEQYF
TRBJ2-5	TRBD2	TRBV29-1	once	TGCAGCGTGGTGGCGGGAGGCCGACAAGAGACCCAGTACTTC	CSVVAGGRQETQYF
TRBJ2-7	NA	TRBV15	NA	TGTGCCACCAGCAGAGATTTCTCCCCGGTCCTCTCCTACGAGCAGTACTTC	CATSRDFSPVLSYEQYF
TRBJ1-3	NA	TRBV28	NA	TGTGCCAGCAGTGTCCCTCTGGGGGCGGTGGCTGGAAACACCATATATTTT	CASSVPLGAVAGNTIYF
TRBJ1-1	NA	TRBV7-9	NA	TGTGCCAGCAGCTCGGAGTGGACTGAAGCTTTCTTT	CASSSEWTEAFF
TRBJ2-2	NA	TRBV14	NA	TGTGCCAGCAGCCATTTAGCGGCTACGAACACCGGGGAGCTGTTTTTT	CASSHLAATNTGELFF
TRBJ2-1	TRBD1	TRBV11-2	NA	TGTGCCAGCAGCTTTGCAGGGGGCTGGCAGTTCTTC	CASSFAGGWQFF
TRBJ2-1	TRBD1	TRBV29-1	NA	TGCAGCGTTGAAGTCTCCGGGACAGCCTACAATGAGCAGTTCTTC	CSVEVSGTAYNEQFF
TRBJ2-7	TRBD1	TRBV29-1	NA	TGCAGCGACAGGGGGCTCTACGAGCAGTACTTC	CSDRGLYEQYF